These 5 T cell receptor beta chains share one sample of origin, sequenced in a study of T cell responses to AZD1222 COVID-19 vaccine. The protocol was immunoSEQ multiplex PCR, while the TCRdb copy is restricted to in-frame clones and leaves out a portion. The sample records 70,000 to 90,000 clones, 80% to 90% being singletons. The source was peripheral blood, collected 28 days after the second AZD1222 dose. Receptors were obtained from an adult who received the AZD1222 COVID-19 vaccine.

The chain has TRBV3-1 (or the pseudogene TRBV3-2) and TRBJ1-2; 9 bases agree with TRBD1. Germline V gene data show CDR1 as LGHDT and CDR2 as YNNKEL (reference sequence). This CDR3 spans 15 amino acids. V shed 0 bases, J shed 4 bases, and the junction held 3 bases outside the gene matches. Here the CDR3 reads CASSQDTGGFYGYTF. The CDR3 DNA is TGTGCCAGCAGCCAAGATACAGGGGGCTTCTATGGCTACACCTTC.

The J gene is TRBJ2-1, the V gene TRBV3-1 (or the pseudogene TRBV3-2), with D possibly matching TRBD2 (6 bases). The CDR3 covers 17 residues. Trimming removed 4 bases at V and 5 bases at J, with 21 bases between. From germline, CDR1 is LGHDT and CDR2 YNNKEL (reference sequence). The CDR3 is CASSRYQLAGRHNEQFF. The CDR3 DNA sequence: TGTGCCAGCAGCCGCTACCAACTGGCGGGAAGGCACAATGAGCAGTTCTTC.

The chain joins TRBV18 to TRBJ2-5; 9 bases align to TRBD1. In germline, CDR1 is KGHSH, CDR2 LQKENI. V trimming: 5 bases; J trimming: 5 bases; junction bases outside the gene matches: 9. This CDR3 has 15 residues. The CDR3 sequence is CASSGDLQGAETQYF. The CDR3 DNA is TGTGCCAGCTCAGGCGACCTACAGGGGGCCGAGACCCAGTACTTC.

V is TRBV29-1 and J is TRBJ2-7, with a tentative D call TRBD1 (5 bases). Germline V gene lookup returns CDR1 SQVTM and CDR2 ANQGSEA. The CDR3 covers 13 residues. V lost 5 bases and J lost 0, with 11 bases in between. In nucleotides, the CDR3 is TGCAGCGTTCTGGGGCAGCCCTCCTACGAGCAGTACTTC. Amino acid sequence: CSVLGQPSYEQYF.

This chain links TRBV7-3 with TRBJ1-1; 8 bases fit TRBD1. Germline CDR1 and CDR2: SGHTA and FQGTGA. The CDR3 covers 13 residues. V gave up 2 bases and J gave up 9 bases; unmatched junction bases: 5. The CDR3 region is CASSLETGGQAFF. Here the CDR3 DNA reads TGTGCCAGCAGCTTAGAAACAGGGGGTCAAGCTTTCTTT.